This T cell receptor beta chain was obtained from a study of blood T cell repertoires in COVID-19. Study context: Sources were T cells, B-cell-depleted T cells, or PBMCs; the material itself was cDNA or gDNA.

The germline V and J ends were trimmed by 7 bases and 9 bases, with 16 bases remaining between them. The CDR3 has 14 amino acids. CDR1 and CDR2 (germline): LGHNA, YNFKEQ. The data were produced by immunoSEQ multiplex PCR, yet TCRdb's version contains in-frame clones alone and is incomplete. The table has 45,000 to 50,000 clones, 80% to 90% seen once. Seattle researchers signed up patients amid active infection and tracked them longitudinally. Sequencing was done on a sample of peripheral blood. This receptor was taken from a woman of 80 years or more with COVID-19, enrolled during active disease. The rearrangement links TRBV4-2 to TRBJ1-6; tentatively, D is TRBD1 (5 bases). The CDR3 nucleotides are TGTGCCAGCACCCAGGAGGGACGTAGTTCACCCCTCCACTTT. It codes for CASTQEGRSSPLHF.